This paragraph reports one T cell receptor (beta chain). This entry belongs to a study of blood T cell repertoires in COVID-19. Generated by immunoSEQ multiplex PCR, the TCRdb table keeps only in-frame clones and is missing some. Here the sample spans about 210,000 clones, approximately 80% being singletons. V shed 3 bases and J 4 bases; nucleotides not matched to a gene: 3. In germline, CDR1 is KGHSH, CDR2 LQKENI. This CDR3 is built from 16 residues. The sequenced sample was peripheral blood. The chain carries TRBV18 and TRBJ2-3; 14 nucleotides line up with TRBD2. The TCR comes from a middle-aged man who had recovered from COVID-19. In DNA, the CDR3 is TGTGCCAGCTCACCGGGGACTAGCGGGAGCGCAGATACGCAGTATTTT. This translates into CASSPGTSGSADTQYF.